Listed below are T cell receptor beta chains from one sample, sequenced in a study of blood T cells in healthy people across ages. MiXCR, applied by TCRdb to the 5' RACE reads, yields one record per CDR3 protein. The sample has about 640,000 distinct CDR3 sequences; 25% to 35% are singletons. Sequencing used blood. Source of these receptors: a woman older than 75 in good health. The CDR3 runs from the conserved cysteine through the conserved F or W. A D gene is named only where the DNA matches it firmly. The listing skips clone size in some rows; elsewhere it reads once, few, many or a size class.

V: TRBV6-6
D: TRBD1
size: many
J: TRBJ1-6
CDR3: CASSRGGKGSPLHF

V: TRBV20-1
D: -
size: -
J: TRBJ1-6
CDR3: CSARGQGANSPLHF

V: TRBV20-1
D: -
size: few
J: TRBJ2-3
CDR3: CSARGAVHSDPSTDTQYF

V: TRBV7-2
D: -
size: few
J: TRBJ1-1
CDR3: CASSLAWTGDAFF

V: TRBV2
D: -
size: -
J: -
CDR3: CASRFGRDQETQYF

V: TRBV6-2/TRBV6-3
D: -
size: many
J: TRBJ1-5
CDR3: CASSSRGGGNQPQHF

V: TRBV7-2
D: TRBD1
size: many
J: TRBJ1-2
CDR3: CASTTPGQGASSGYTF

V: TRBV5-1
D: TRBD2
size: many
J: TRBJ2-1
CDR3: CASSPTSGNYNEQFF

V: TRBV5-1
D: TRBD1
size: many
J: TRBJ2-7
CDR3: CASSVQGAGMYEQYF

V: TRBV7-2
D: -
size: many
J: TRBJ2-1
CDR3: CASSLMGLSYNEQFF

V: TRBV7-9
D: -
size: many
J: TRBJ2-5
CDR3: CASSLTGQGGKTQYF

V: TRBV5-5
D: -
size: -
J: TRBJ2-6
CDR3: CASSWDAGANVLTF

V: TRBV28
D: -
size: many
J: TRBJ2-7
CDR3: CGWGRSYEQYF